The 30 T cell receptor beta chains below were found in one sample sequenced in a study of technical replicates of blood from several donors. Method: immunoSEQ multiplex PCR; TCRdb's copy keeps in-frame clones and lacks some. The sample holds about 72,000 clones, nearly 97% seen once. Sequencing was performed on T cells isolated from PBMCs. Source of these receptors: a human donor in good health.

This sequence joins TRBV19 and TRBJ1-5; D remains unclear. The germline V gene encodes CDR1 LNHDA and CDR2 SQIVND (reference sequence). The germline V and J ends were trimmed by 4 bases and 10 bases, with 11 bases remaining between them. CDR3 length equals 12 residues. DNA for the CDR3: TGTGCCAGTAGTAAAGAAGGGAGTCCCCAGCATTTT. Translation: CASSKEGSPQHF.

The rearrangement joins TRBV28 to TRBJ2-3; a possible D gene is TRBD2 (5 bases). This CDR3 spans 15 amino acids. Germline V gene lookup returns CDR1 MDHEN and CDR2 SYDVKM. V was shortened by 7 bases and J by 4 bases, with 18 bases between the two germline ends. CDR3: CASTTRWSRSDTQYF. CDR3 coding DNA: TGTGCCAGCACCACTAGGTGGAGTCGGTCAGATACGCAGTATTTT.

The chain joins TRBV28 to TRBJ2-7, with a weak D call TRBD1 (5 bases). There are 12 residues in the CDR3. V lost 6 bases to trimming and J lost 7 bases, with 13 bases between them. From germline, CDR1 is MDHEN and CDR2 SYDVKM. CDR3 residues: CASRPITGEQYF. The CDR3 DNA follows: TGTGCCAGCAGACCTATCACAGGTGAGCAGTACTTC.

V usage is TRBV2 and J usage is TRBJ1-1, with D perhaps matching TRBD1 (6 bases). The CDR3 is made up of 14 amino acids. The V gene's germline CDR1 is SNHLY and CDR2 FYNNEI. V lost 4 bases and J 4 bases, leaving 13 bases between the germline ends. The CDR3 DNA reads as TGTGCCAGCAGTGTAAACAGGGAAAGCACTGAAGCTTTCTTT. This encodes CASSVNRESTEAFF.

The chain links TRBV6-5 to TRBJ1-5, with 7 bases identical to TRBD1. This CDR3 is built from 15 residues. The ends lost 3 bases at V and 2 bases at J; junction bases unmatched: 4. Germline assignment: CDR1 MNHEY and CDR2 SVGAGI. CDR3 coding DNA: TGTGCCAGCAGTTATTCCGGACAGGGCAATCAGCCCCAGCATTTT. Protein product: CASSYSGQGNQPQHF.

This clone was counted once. CDR3 residues: CASSLVPTGLAKNIQYF. Written as DNA, the CDR3 is TGTGCCAGCAGCTTAGTCCCCACAGGTTTGGCCAAAAACATTCAGTACTTC. The chain joins TRBV7-2 to TRBJ2-4; perhaps TRBD1 as D (5 bases). V lost 1 base and J 1 base, leaving 14 bases between the germline ends. Germline assignment: CDR1 SGHTA and CDR2 FQGNSA. The length of the CDR3 is 17 residues.

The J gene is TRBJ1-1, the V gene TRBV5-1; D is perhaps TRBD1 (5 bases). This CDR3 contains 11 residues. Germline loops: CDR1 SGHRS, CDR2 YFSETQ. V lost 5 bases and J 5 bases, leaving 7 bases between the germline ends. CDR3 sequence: CASRTETEAFF. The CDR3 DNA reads TGCGCCAGCAGGACAGAAACTGAAGCTTTCTTT. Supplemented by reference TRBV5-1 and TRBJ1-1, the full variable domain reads KAGVTQTPRYLIKTRGQQVTLSCSPISGHRSVSWYQQTPGQGLQFLFEYFSETQRNKGNFPGRFSGRQFSNSRSEMNVSTLELGDSALYLCASRTETEAFFGQGTRLTVV.

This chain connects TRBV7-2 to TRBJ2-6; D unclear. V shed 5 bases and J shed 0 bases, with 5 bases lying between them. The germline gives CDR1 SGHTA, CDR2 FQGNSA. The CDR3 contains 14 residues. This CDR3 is CASSENSGANVLTF. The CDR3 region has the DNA TGTGCCAGCAGCGAGAACTCTGGGGCCAACGTCCTGACTTTC.

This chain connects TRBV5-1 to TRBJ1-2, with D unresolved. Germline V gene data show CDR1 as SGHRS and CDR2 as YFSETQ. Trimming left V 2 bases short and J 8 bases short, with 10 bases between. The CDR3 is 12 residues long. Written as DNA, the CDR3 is TGCGCCAGCAGCTTCGGCGGGGAGGGCTACACCTTC. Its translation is CASSFGGEGYTF.

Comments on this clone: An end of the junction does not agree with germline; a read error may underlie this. The CDR3 nucleotides are TGTGCCGGCAGCCAACTACGGGGGGACCCCACAGATACGCAGTATTTT. It translates to CAGSQLRGDPTDTQYF. The chain carries TRBV14 and TRBJ2-3; TRBD2 aligns across 7 bases. The germline gives CDR1 SGHDN, CDR2 FVKESK. The CDR3 is 16 residues long.

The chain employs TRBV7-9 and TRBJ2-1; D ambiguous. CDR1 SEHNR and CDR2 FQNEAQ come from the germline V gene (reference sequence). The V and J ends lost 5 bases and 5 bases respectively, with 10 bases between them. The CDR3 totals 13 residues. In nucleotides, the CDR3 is TGTGCCAGCAGCCCCGCGCCCCACAATGAGCAGTTCTTC. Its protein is CASSPAPHNEQFF.

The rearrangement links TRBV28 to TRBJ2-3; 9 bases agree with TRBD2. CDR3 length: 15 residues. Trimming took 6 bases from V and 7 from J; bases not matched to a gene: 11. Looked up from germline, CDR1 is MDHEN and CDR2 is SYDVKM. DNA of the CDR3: TGTGCCAGCAGACCAACCGGGACTAGCATTTATACGCAGTATTTT. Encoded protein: CASRPTGTSIYTQYF.

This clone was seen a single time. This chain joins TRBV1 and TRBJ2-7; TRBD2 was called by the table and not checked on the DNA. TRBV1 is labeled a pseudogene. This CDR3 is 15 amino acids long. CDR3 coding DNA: TGCACCAGCAGCCTAGACGGGGTTAACTCCTACGAGCAGTACTTC. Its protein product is CTSSLDGVNSYEQYF.

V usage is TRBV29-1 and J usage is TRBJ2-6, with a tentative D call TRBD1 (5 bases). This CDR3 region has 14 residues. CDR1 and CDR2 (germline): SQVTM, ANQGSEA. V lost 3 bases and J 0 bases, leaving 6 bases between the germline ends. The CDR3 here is CSVEQGSGANVLTF. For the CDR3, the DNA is TGCAGCGTTGAGCAGGGCTCTGGGGCCAACGTCCTGACTTTC.

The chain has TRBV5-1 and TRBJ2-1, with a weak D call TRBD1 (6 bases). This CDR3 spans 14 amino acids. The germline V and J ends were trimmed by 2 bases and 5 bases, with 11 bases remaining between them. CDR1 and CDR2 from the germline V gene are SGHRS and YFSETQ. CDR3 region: CASSFGQRDNEQFF. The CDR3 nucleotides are TGCGCCAGCAGCTTTGGACAGCGAGACAATGAGCAGTTCTTC.

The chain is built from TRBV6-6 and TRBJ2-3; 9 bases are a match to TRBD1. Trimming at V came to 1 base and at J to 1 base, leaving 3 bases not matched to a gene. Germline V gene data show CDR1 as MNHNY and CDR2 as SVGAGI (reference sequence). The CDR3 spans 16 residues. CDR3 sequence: CASSYFRTGGTDTQYF. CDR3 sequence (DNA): TGTGCCAGCAGTTACTTTCGGACAGGGGGCACAGATACGCAGTATTTT.

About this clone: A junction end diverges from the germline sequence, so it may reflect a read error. Written as DNA, the CDR3 is TGTGCCAGCAGCTACTCCGTAGCGGGGGGGCCCAATGAGCAGTTCTTC. Amino acid sequence: CASSYSVAGGPNEQFF. The chain recombines TRBV6-6 with TRBJ2-1, with 11 bases that match TRBD2. This CDR3 spans 16 amino acids. Germline CDR1 is MNHNY and CDR2 is SVGAGI (reference sequence).

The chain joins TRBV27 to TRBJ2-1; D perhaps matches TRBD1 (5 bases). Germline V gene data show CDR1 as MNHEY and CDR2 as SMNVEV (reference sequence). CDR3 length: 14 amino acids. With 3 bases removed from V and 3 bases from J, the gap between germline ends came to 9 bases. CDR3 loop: CASSFSRGYNEQFF. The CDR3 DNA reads TGTGCCAGCAGTTTTAGTAGGGGCTACAATGAGCAGTTCTTC.

CDR3 in DNA: TGTGCCAGCAGTGAATTCGGCGGGAGGTTTCCAGATACGCAGTATTTT. Translation: CASSEFGGRFPDTQYF. The rearrangement links TRBV25-1 to TRBJ2-3; 8 nucleotides line up with TRBD2. V dropped 1 base and J dropped 4; count of bases not matched to a gene: 7. The V gene's germline CDR1 is MGHDK and CDR2 SYGVNS. The CDR3 loop spans 16 amino acids.

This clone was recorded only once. The CDR3 DNA follows: TGTGCCTGGATAAGGACAGGGGGCAACTATGGCTACACCTTC. It specifies CAWIRTGGNYGYTF. The chain uses TRBV30 and TRBJ1-2; 11 bases match TRBD1. In germline, CDR1 is GTSNPN, CDR2 SVGIG (reference sequence). The CDR3 sequence is 14 residues long. Trimming at V came to 4 bases and at J to 2 bases, leaving 3 bases not matched to a gene.

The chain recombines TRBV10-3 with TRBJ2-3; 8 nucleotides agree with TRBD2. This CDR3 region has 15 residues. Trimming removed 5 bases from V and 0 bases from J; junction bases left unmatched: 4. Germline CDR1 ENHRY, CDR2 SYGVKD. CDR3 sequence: CAISPKRGSTDTQYF. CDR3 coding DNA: TGTGCCATCAGTCCGAAGCGGGGGAGCACAGATACGCAGTATTTT.

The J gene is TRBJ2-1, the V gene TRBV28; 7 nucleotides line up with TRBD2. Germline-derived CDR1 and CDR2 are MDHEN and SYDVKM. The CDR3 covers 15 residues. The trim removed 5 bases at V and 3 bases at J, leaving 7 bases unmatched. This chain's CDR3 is CASSATSRHYNEQFF. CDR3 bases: TGTGCCAGCAGTGCGACTAGCCGCCACTACAATGAGCAGTTCTTC.

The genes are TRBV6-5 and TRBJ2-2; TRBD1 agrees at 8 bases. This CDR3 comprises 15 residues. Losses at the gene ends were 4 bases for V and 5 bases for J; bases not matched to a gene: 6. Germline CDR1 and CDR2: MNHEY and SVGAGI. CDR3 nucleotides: TGTGCCAGCAGTTCCCAGGGGGCAGGGACCGGGGAGCTGTTTTTT. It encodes CASSSQGAGTGELFF.

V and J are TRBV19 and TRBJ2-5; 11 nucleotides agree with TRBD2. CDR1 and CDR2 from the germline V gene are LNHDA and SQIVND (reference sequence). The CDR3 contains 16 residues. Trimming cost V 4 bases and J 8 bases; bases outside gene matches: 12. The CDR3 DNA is TGTGCCAGTAGTAGACTAGCGGGAAGATCAAGACTCACCCAGTACTTC. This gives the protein CASSRLAGRSRLTQYF.

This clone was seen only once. CDR3 amino acids: CATSRLTAAYSEETQYF. The CDR3 region has the DNA TGTGCCACCAGCAGGCTGACAGCTGCATACTCCGAAGAGACCCAGTACTTC. The gene calls are TRBV15 and TRBJ2-5; D possibly corresponds to TRBD1 (5 bases). There are 17 residues in the CDR3. CDR1 and CDR2 (germline): LNHNV, YYDKDF (reference sequence). V gave up 3 bases and J gave up 3 bases, with 20 bases separating them.

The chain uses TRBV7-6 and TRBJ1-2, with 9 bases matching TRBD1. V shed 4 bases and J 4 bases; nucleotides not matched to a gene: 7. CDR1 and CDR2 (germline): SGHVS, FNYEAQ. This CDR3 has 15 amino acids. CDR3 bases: TGTGCCAGCAGCTCTCTACAGGGGGCCGGCTATGGCTACACCTTC. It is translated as CASSSLQGAGYGYTF.

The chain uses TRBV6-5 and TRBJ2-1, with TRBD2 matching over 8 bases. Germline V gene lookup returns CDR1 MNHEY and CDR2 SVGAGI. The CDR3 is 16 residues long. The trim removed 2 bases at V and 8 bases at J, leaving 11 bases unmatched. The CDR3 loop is CASSYNGGGLIDEQFF. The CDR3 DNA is TGTGCCAGCAGTTACAACGGGGGGGGCTTGATAGATGAGCAGTTCTTC.

This CDR3 reads CASSNTHGTGNTGELFF. The CDR3 DNA reads as TGCGCCAGCAGCAACACACACGGGACAGGGAACACCGGGGAGCTGTTTTTT. This sequence joins TRBV5-1 and TRBJ2-2, with 8 bases aligning to TRBD1. This CDR3 is 17 amino acids long. Germline-derived CDR1 and CDR2 are SGHRS and YFSETQ. J gave up 1 base and V 4 bases, and 9 bases lay outside the gene matches.

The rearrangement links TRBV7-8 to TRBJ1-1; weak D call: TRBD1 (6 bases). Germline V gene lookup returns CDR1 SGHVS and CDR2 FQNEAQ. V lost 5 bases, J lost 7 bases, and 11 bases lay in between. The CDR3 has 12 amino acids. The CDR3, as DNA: TGTGCCAGCAGCACTCGGACAGATGAAGCTTTCTTT. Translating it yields CASSTRTDEAFF.

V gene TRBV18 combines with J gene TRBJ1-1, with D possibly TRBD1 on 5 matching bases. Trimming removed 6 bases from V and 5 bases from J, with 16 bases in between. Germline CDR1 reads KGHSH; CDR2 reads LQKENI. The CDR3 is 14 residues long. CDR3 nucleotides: TGTGCCAGCTCTGCGTCTCCGGGGGGAACTGAAGCTTTCTTT. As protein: CASSASPGGTEAFF.